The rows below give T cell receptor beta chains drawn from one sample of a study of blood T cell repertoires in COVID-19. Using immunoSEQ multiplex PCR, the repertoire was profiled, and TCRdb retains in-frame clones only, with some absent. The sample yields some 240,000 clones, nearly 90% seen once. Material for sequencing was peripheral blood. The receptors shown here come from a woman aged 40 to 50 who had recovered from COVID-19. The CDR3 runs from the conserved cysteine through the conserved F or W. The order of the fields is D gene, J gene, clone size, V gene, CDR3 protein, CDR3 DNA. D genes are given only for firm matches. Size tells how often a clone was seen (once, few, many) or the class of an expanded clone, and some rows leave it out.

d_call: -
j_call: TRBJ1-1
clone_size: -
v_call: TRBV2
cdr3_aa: CASSPPPAGLPEAFF
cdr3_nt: TGTGCCAGCAGCCCTCCGCCAGCAGGGTTGCCTGAAGCTTTCTTT

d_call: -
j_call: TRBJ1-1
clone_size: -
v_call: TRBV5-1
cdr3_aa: CASSLEGRGFEAFF
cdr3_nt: TGCGCCAGCAGCTTGGAAGGCAGGGGATTCGAGGCTTTCTTT

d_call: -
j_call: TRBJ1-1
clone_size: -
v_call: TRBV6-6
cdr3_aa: CASSSLQANTEAFF
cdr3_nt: TGTGCCAGCAGTTCCCTACAGGCAAACACTGAAGCTTTCTTT

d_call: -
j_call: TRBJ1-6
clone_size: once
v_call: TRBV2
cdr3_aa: CASSELLGAGNSPLHF
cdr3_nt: TGTGCCAGCAGTGAACTGTTGGGGGCCGGGAATTCACCCCTCCACTTT

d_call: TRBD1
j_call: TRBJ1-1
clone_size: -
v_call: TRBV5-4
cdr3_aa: CASSLFGQGYTEAFF
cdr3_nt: TGTGCCAGCAGCTTGTTCGGACAGGGATACACTGAAGCTTTCTTT

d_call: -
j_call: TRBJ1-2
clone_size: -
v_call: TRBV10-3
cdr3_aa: CAISESAGKTYGYTF
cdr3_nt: TGTGCCATCAGTGAATCGGCAGGGAAAACCTATGGCTACACCTTC

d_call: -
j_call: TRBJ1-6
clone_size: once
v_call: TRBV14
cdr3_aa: CASSQGFASKVRNSPLHF
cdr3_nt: TGTGCCAGCAGCCAAGGTTTTGCGTCCAAGGTGCGGAATTCACCCCTCCACTTT

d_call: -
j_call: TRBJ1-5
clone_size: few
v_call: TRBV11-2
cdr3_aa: CASGSGLDQPQHF
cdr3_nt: TGTGCCAGCGGGAGTGGACTTGATCAGCCCCAGCATTTT

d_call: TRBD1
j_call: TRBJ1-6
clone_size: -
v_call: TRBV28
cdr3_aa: CASIPQGARRNSPLHF
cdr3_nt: TGTGCCAGCATACCACAGGGGGCGCGGCGGAATTCACCCCTCCACTTT

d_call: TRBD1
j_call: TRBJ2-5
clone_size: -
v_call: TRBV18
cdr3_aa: CASSQGTGRETQYF
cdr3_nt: TGTGCCAGCTCACAGGGGACAGGGAGAGAGACCCAGTACTTC

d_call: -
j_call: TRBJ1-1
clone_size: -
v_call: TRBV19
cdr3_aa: CASTPRSNTEAFF
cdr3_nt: TGTGCCAGTACGCCCCGGTCGAACACTGAAGCTTTCTTT

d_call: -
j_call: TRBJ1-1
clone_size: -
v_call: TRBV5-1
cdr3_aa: CASSLGRVRGDKAFF
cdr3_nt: TGCGCCAGCAGCTTAGGCCGTGTCAGGGGAGATAAAGCTTTCTTT

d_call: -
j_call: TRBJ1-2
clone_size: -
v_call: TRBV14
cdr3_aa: CASSQRGLYGYTF
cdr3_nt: TGTGCCAGCAGCCAAAGGGGCCTGTATGGCTACACCTTC

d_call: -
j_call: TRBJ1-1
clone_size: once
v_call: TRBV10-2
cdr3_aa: CASSISDTEAFF
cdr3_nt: TGCGCCAGCAGTATATCGGACACTGAAGCTTTCTTT

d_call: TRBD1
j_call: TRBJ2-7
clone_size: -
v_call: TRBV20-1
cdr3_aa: CSASREQGANLYEQYF
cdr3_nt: TGCAGTGCTAGTAGGGAACAGGGGGCAAATCTGTACGAGCAGTACTTC

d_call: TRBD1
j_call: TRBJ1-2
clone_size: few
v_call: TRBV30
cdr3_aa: CAWSRDRAQDYGYTF
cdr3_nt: TGTGCCTGGAGTAGGGACAGGGCGCAAGACTATGGCTACACCTTC

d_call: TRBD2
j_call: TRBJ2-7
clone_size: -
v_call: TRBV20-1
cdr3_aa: CSASPPGGQYEQYF
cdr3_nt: TGCAGTGCTAGTCCCCCGGGGGGGCAGTACGAGCAGTACTTC